Described below is a single TCR beta chain sequence and its context. The V end was cut by 5 bases, the J end by 3 bases, with 5 bases between. Germline V gene lookup returns CDR1 SNHLY and CDR2 FYNNEI. CDR3 length: 12 amino acids. These data belong to a study of blood T cell repertoires in COVID-19. As for the study in general: Collection of acute and convalescent COVID-19 samples took place in the United States, Italy and Spain.

Here immunoSEQ multiplex PCR was the method, and the copy in TCRdb shows in-frame clones only, minus some. The sample consists of approximately 82,000 clones, more than 70% of them appearing once. The sequence was obtained from a woman aged 55-69 years with acute or convalescent COVID-19. Input material: peripheral blood. This chain links TRBV2 with TRBJ2-1; D is unclear. CDR3 residues: CASSRDYNEQFF. CDR3 sequence (DNA): TGTGCCAGCAGTCGAGACTACAATGAGCAGTTCTTC.